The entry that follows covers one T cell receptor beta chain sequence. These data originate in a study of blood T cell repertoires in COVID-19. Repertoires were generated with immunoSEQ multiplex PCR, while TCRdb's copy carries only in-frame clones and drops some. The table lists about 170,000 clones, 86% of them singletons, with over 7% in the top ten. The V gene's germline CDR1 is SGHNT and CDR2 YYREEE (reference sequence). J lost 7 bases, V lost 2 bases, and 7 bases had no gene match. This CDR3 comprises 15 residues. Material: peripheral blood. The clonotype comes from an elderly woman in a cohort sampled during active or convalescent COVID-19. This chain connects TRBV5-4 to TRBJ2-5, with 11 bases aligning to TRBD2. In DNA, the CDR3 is TGTGCCAGCAGCTTCGAACTAGCGGGGGTGGGGACCCAGTACTTC. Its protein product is CASSFELAGVGTQYF.